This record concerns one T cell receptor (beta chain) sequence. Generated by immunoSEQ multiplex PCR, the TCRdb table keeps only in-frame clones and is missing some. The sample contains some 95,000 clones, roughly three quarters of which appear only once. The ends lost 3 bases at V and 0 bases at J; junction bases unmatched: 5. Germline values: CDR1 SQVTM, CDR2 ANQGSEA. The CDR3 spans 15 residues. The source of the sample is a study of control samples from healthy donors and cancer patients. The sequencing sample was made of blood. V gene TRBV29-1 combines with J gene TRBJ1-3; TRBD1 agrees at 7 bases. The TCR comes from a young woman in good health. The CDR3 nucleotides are TGCAGCGTTGACCGCTGGACAGGCTCTGGAAACACCATATATTTT. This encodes CSVDRWTGSGNTIYF. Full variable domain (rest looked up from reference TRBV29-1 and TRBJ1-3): SAVISQKPSRDICQRGTSLTIQCQVDSQVTMMFWYRQQPGQSLTLIATANQGSEATYESGFVIDKFPISRPNLTFSTLTVSNMSPEDSSIYLCSVDRWTGSGNTIYFGEGSWLTVV.